This TCR beta chain was retrieved from a study of OX40 agonist ivuxolimab in advanced cancers. About the research overall: Having had anti-PD-1, anti-PD-L1 or anti-CTLA-4 therapy before was allowed, and over 35% had some.

This table comes from immunoSEQ multiplex PCR, and its TCRdb copy is limited to in-frame clones, with some not included. The table shows some 54,000 clones, with around 77% occurring only once. General study findings and limits: In CD8+ T cells, expanded clones were on average more numerous than in CD4+.

A remark on this clone: Its specificity is unknown.

The CDR3 covers 18 residues. Deletions cut 1 base from V and 0 bases from J, with 13 bases between. Germline lookup yields CDR1 SGHAT and CDR2 FQNNGV. Sequences were derived from CD4+ or CD8+ T cells sorted from blood, sampled in a trial of the OX40 agonist ivuxolimab. The chain uses TRBV11-2 and TRBJ2-6; the D gene is possibly TRBD1 (5 bases). This sequence originates from an adult with an advanced solid tumor such as melanoma, head and neck, liver or kidney cancer. The CDR3 DNA follows: TGTGCCAGCAGCTTAGCGGTAGGGGCCAGCTCTGGGGCCAACGTCCTGACTTTC. Its translation: CASSLAVGASSGANVLTF.